Detailed here is one T cell receptor beta chain. This specimen belongs to a study of T cell responses to AZD1222 COVID-19 vaccine. Using immunoSEQ multiplex PCR, the repertoire was profiled, and TCRdb retains in-frame clones only, with some absent. The table records about 88,000 clones, about 91% of them present only once. The V gene's germline CDR1 is KGHSH and CDR2 LQKENI. V dropped 3 bases and J dropped 4 bases, with 15 bases sitting between them. This CDR3 comprises 16 residues. The chain combines TRBV18 with TRBJ2-2; possibly TRBD2 for D (6 bases). The sequence came from an adult in good health. The sequenced sample was peripheral blood, obtained on day 0 of AZD1222 vaccination. CDR3 amino acids: CASSPFSGRGTGELFF. The CDR3 region has the DNA TGTGCCAGCTCACCCTTTAGCGGACGAGGCACCGGGGAGCTGTTTTTT.